Below are 2 T cell receptor beta chains sequenced from a single sample in a study of cytomegalovirus exposure and HLA in healthy donors. Profiling relied on immunoSEQ multiplex PCR, and the TCRdb table lists in-frame clones only, not all of them. Among approximately 59,000 clones, over 90% were seen once, and the ten largest hold less than 6%. Material: PBMCs. These receptor sequences come from a man aged 18 to 29 in good health and CMV-seropositive.

This chain joins TRBV20-1 and TRBJ2-7; D uncertain. Trimming shortened V by 5 bases and J by 2 bases, and 4 bases separated the two germline ends. The CDR3 totals 10 residues. Germline values: CDR1 DFQATT, CDR2 SNEGSKA (reference sequence). CDR3 region: CSAFTYEQYF. The CDR3 bases are TGCAGTGCTTTTACCTACGAGCAGTACTTC.

The gene calls are TRBV6-1 and TRBJ2-7; TRBD1 matches at 7 bases. The CDR3 consists of 14 residues. Trimming at V came to 2 bases and at J to 5 bases, leaving 6 bases not matched to a gene. CDR1 is MNHNS and CDR2 is SASEGT in the germline V gene. The CDR3 nucleotides are TGTGCCAGCAGTGAAATGACAGGGCCCCACGAGCAGTACTTC. Its protein is CASSEMTGPHEQYF.